These 18 T cell receptor beta chains share one sample of origin, sequenced in a study of blood T cell repertoires in COVID-19. Produced via immunoSEQ multiplex PCR; TCRdb's table is partial and in-frame only. The table includes more than 65,000 clones, about four fifths detected once. The specimen sequenced was peripheral blood. All receptors come from a woman between 70 and 85 years old with acute or convalescent COVID-19.

This clone was seen only once. The chain recombines TRBV6-2 or TRBV6-3 with TRBJ2-7; possible D gene TRBD2, 5 bases. CDR3 length equals 14 residues. Germline V gives CDR1 MNHEY, CDR2 SVGEGT. Deletions cut 2 bases from V and 0 bases from J, with 8 bases between. The CDR3 nucleotides read TGTGCCAGCAGTTACAGCGGTTACTCCTACGAGCAGTACTTC. This sequence encodes CASSYSGYSYEQYF.

DNA of the CDR3: TGTGCCAGCTGCAGGAGCAATCAGCCCCAGCATTTT. Amino acid sequence: CASCRSNQPQHF. The chain uses TRBV2 and TRBJ1-5; no reliable D call. This CDR3 is built from 12 residues. Per germline, CDR1 SNHLY and CDR2 FYNNEI. Trimming left V 8 bases short and J 1 base short, with 6 bases between. Together with reference TRBV2 and TRBJ1-5, the CDR3 gives the full variable domain: EPEVTQTPSHQVTQMGQEVILRCVPISNHLYFYWYRQILGQKVEFLVSFYNNEISEKSEIFDDQFSVERPDGSNFTLKIRSTKLEDSAMYFCASCRSNQPQHFGDGTRLSIL.

This chain connects TRBV25-1 to TRBJ2-3, with a weak D call TRBD2 (6 bases). Germline V gene sequence: CDR1 MGHDK, CDR2 SYGVNS. This CDR3 region has 15 residues. V lost 3 bases, J lost 4 bases, and 14 bases lay in between. For the CDR3, the DNA is TGTGCCAGCAGTGATACGGCTAGCGAGCCAGATACGCAGTATTTT. As protein: CASSDTASEPDTQYF.

The V call is TRBV29-1, the J call TRBJ1-1; D is possibly TRBD1 (5 bases). CDR1 and CDR2 (germline): SQVTM, ANQGSEA. The CDR3 extends over 13 amino acids. Deletions cut 5 bases from V and 1 base from J, with 11 bases between. CDR3 nucleotide sequence: TGCAGCGTTCTCAACCAGGGGAACACTGAAGCTTTCTTT. As protein: CSVLNQGNTEAFF.

This clone was recorded only once. The chain couples TRBV10-2 to TRBJ1-1; D ambiguous. This CDR3 is 17 amino acids long. The germline V gene has CDR1 WSHSY and CDR2 SAAADI. The germline V and J ends were trimmed by 6 bases and 5 bases, with 25 bases remaining between them. The chain's CDR3 is CASRGGPLHPQTTEAFF. CDR3 DNA sequence: TGCGCCAGCAGGGGAGGGCCACTCCACCCCCAGACAACTGAAGCTTTCTTT.

The chain joins TRBV7-2 to TRBJ2-5, with TRBD1 matching 7 bases. This CDR3 contains 15 residues. Germline V CDR1 and CDR2: SGHTA, FQGNSA. J was trimmed by 5 bases and V by 5 bases; bases with no gene match: 11. As DNA, the CDR3 is TGTGCCAGCAGCCTAATCCCCTCAGGGGGTGAGACCCAGTACTTC. Amino acid sequence: CASSLIPSGGETQYF.

The V gene is TRBV10-3, the J gene TRBJ2-2; 9 nucleotides match TRBD1. V shed 6 bases, J shed 1 base, and the junction held 6 bases outside the gene matches. Germline CDR1 ENHRY, CDR2 SYGVKD. CDR3 size: 16 residues. Here the CDR3 reads CAISARQGGNTGELFF. CDR3 DNA: TGTGCCATCAGCGCCCGACAGGGGGGGAACACCGGGGAGCTGTTTTTT.

This clone was counted a single time. The chain recombines TRBV18 with TRBJ2-7, with D uncertain. CDR1 is KGHSH, CDR2 LQKENI, per germline. The V and J ends lost 3 bases and 1 base respectively, with 7 bases between them. The CDR3 has 13 amino acids. This CDR3 is CASSPADSYEQYF. Here the CDR3 DNA reads TGTGCCAGCTCACCGGCGGATTCCTACGAGCAGTACTTC.

The J gene is TRBJ2-5, the V gene TRBV27, with 8 bases lining up with TRBD1. The V segment lost 5 bases and the J segment 2 bases; nucleotides outside the gene matches: 1. This CDR3 contains 13 residues. Germline V gene lookup returns CDR1 MNHEY and CDR2 SMNVEV (reference sequence). The CDR3 region is CASSHRGQETQYF. CDR3 nucleotide sequence: TGTGCCAGCAGTCACAGGGGGCAAGAGACCCAGTACTTC.

The rearrangement links TRBV6-6 to TRBJ1-1; 7 bases fit TRBD1. The CDR3 extends over 13 amino acids. Germline V lookup: CDR1 MNHNY, CDR2 SVGAGI (reference sequence). Trimming removed 8 bases from V and 1 base from J; junction bases left unmatched: 4. The CDR3 protein is CASARQGNTEAFF. DNA of the CDR3: TGTGCCAGCGCTAGACAGGGGAACACTGAAGCTTTCTTT.

This chain joins TRBV27 and TRBJ2-1; 9 nucleotides agree with TRBD1. The ends lost 5 bases at V and 7 bases at J; junction bases unmatched: 12. CDR1 is MNHEY and CDR2 is SMNVEV in the germline V gene (reference sequence). The CDR3 extends over 16 amino acids. CDR3 bases: TGTGCCAGCAGTCTCACAGGGGGCTTGACGAGTAATGAGCAGTTCTTC. Translation: CASSLTGGLTSNEQFF.

The gene calls are TRBV10-2 and TRBJ1-5; no definite D call. This CDR3 comprises 18 residues. Trimming stripped 3 bases from V and 3 bases from J, with 21 bases between. Germline CDR1 WSHSY, CDR2 SAAADI. The CDR3 protein is CASSEFYLGARNNQPQHF. The CDR3 DNA is TGCGCCAGCAGTGAATTTTACTTGGGAGCTAGAAACAATCAGCCCCAGCATTTT.

This chain joins TRBV11-1 and TRBJ1-6; D is undetermined. V was trimmed by 8 bases and J by 4 bases, leaving 12 bases between them. The germline CDR1 and CDR2 sequences are SGHAT and FQDESV (reference sequence). This CDR3 contains 14 residues. Written as DNA, the CDR3 is TGTGCCAGCTCAACGCGGGGTTATAATTCACCCCTCCACTTT. This codes for CASSTRGYNSPLHF.

The chain links TRBV6-5 to TRBJ2-7; TRBD2 might be the D (6 bases). V was clipped by 6 bases and J by 5 bases, with 17 bases between them. From germline, CDR1 is MNHEY and CDR2 SVGAGI. The CDR3 covers 14 residues. CDR3 nucleotides: TGTGCCAGCAGACGGGGGTTGGAGGTTGACGAGCAGTACTTC. Its translation: CASRRGLEVDEQYF.

V gene TRBV7-3 combines with J gene TRBJ2-3; D is undetermined. The V and J ends lost 1 base and 6 bases respectively, with 5 bases between them. The CDR3 is made up of 12 amino acids. Germline CDR1 reads SGHTA; CDR2 reads FQGTGA. CDR3 nucleotides: TGTGCCAGCAGCTTAATGGGCGATACGCAGTATTTT. This gives the protein CASSLMGDTQYF.

The rearrangement uses TRBV19 and TRBJ2-2; unclear D gene. The CDR3 length is 14 residues. Germline-derived CDR1 and CDR2 are LNHDA and SQIVND (reference sequence). Trimming cost V 3 bases and J 0 bases, with 5 bases left between them. CDR3 sequence: CASSIMSNTGELFF. The CDR3 bases are TGTGCCAGTAGTATCATGTCGAACACCGGGGAGCTGTTTTTT.

The genes are TRBV30 and TRBJ1-6; a possible D gene is TRBD1 (6 bases). The germline V gene has CDR1 GTSNPN and CDR2 SVGIG (reference sequence). V shed 1 base and J shed 7 bases, with 11 bases lying between them. CDR3 size: 14 residues. DNA for the CDR3: TGTGCCTGGAGTGGGGACACCCAAAATTCACCCCTCCACTTT. Its translation is CAWSGDTQNSPLHF.

This sequence joins TRBV11-2 and TRBJ2-7; 8 nucleotides align to TRBD1. Germline CDR1 SGHAT, CDR2 FQNNGV. The ends lost 7 bases at V and 6 bases at J; junction bases unmatched: 11. This CDR3 is 14 amino acids long. The CDR3 loop is CASTQPTGGSEQYF. As DNA, the CDR3 is TGTGCCAGCACCCAACCTACAGGGGGAAGCGAGCAGTACTTC.